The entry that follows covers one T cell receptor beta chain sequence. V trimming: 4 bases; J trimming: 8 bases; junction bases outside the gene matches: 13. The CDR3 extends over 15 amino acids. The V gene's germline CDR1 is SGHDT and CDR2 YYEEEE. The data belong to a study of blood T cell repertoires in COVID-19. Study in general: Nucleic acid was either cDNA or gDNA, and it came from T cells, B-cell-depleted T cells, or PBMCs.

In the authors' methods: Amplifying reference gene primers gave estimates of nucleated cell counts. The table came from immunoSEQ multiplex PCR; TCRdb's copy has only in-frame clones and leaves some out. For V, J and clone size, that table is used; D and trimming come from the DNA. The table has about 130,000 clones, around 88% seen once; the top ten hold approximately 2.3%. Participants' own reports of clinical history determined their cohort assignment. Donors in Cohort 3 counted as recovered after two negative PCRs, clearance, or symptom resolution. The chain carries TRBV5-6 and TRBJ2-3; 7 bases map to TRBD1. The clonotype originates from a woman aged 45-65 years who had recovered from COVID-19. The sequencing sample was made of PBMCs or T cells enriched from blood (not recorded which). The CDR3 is CASSRDWTGVGTQYF. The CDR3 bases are TGTGCCAGCAGCCGAGATTGGACAGGAGTCGGTACGCAGTATTTT.